This T cell receptor (beta chain) was identified during a study of blood T cell repertoires in COVID-19. Looking at the study overall: There were acute and convalescent COVID-19 samples, and they came from the United States, Italy and Spain. In each case, the material was cDNA or gDNA derived from T cells, B-cell-depleted T cells, or PBMCs.

The CDR3 loop spans 15 amino acids. V shed 5 bases and J 4 bases; nucleotides not matched to a gene: 4. The germline gives CDR1 SGHAT, CDR2 FQDESV (reference sequence). Original data processing: Amplification from reference gene primers served as the basis for estimated nucleated cell counts. Data came from immunoSEQ multiplex PCR; TCRdb stores just in-frame clones and leaves some out. The V and J calls and the clone size are those of that table, but D and trimming were determined from the DNA. Found here are about 360,000 clones, roughly four fifths of them singletons; the top ten hold more than 0.85%.

The chain is built from TRBV11-1 and TRBJ2-3, with 12 bases aligning to TRBD2. The specimen sequenced was peripheral blood. The receptor was derived from a human donor with acute or convalescent COVID-19. The donor label of this sample is uncertain. CDR3 amino acids: CASSPGTSGSDTQYF. CDR3 DNA sequence: TGTGCCAGCAGCCCAGGGACTAGCGGGTCAGATACGCAGTATTTT.